The source of this T cell receptor beta chain is a study of CXCR3-negative and CXCR3-positive naive CD8 T cells. At the level of the study: Sequencing yielded about 135 million TRB reads, roughly 1.5 +/- 0.3 million per library.

TRB cDNA was prepared as libraries by UMI-labeled 5' RACE. TCRdb reanalyzed the 5' RACE reads, giving one entry per CDR3 protein sequence and no DNA. The listing contains 140,000 to 150,000 distinct CDR3 sequences. General study findings and limits: TRB CDR3s were more hydrophobic in CXCR3-positive than in CXCR3-negative naive cells. Post-cryopreservation CXCR3 expression was partly diminished, and the bulk of assays employed fresh PBMCs.

The naive CD8+ gate required CD45RO-CCR7+CD27+CD95- phenotype. As regards this clonotype: Its specificity is unknown.

The sequenced sample consisted of naive CXCR3+ CD8+ T cells from blood. Subset denoted: CD45RO-CCR7+CD27+CD95- naive CD8+ T cells expressing CXCR3 (TNR3+). The source of this sequence is a human donor in good health. Some clones in this sample may be carry-over from other donors' samples.

CDR3 in amino acids: CASSSLTSGRGLDEQFF. V gene TRBV28 combines with J gene TRBJ2-1; TCRdb calls TRBD2, which cannot be checked without DNA. There are 17 residues in the CDR3. The V gene's germline CDR1 is MDHEN and CDR2 SYDVKM.